This T cell receptor beta chain was obtained from a study of technical replicates of blood from a few donors. V was pared by 3 bases and J by 7 bases, with 13 bases between. Germline V gene lookup returns CDR1 LNHNV and CDR2 YYDKDF (reference sequence). The CDR3 covers 13 residues. Method: immunoSEQ multiplex PCR; TCRdb's copy keeps in-frame clones and lacks some. The data contain about 49,000 clones, 80% to 95% of them singletons. The chain uses TRBV15 and TRBJ2-7, with D tentatively TRBD1 (8 bases). The TCR sequence derives from a human donor in good health. Some clones in this sample may be carry-over from other donors' samples. The sequenced sample was PBMCs. CDR3 residues: CATSSDRGGEQYF. CDR3 bases: TGTGCCACCAGCAGCGACAGGGGAGGGGAGCAGTACTTC.